This T cell receptor (beta chain) derives from a study of blood T cell repertoires in COVID-19. Overall study: In each case, the material was cDNA or gDNA derived from T cells, B-cell-depleted T cells, or PBMCs.

The cohort comprised adults aged about 18 to 100 years residing in approximately 25 US areas. Self-reported history from a screening survey and questionnaire set each donor's cohort. Germline CDR1 and CDR2: MGHDK and SYGVNS. This CDR3 comprises 18 residues. V was pared by 4 bases and J by 0 bases, with 11 bases of the junction left unmatched. The data were produced by immunoSEQ multiplex PCR, yet TCRdb's version contains in-frame clones alone and is incomplete. The sample holds about 310,000 clones, roughly 89% seen once. Sequencing used PBMCs or T cells enriched from blood (not recorded which). The V gene is TRBV25-1, the J gene TRBJ2-3, with TRBD1 identical over 9 bases. The receptor comes from a woman aged 18-29 years with acute COVID-19. CDR3 loop: CASSVVTGGAHSTDTQYF. The CDR3 region has the DNA TGTGCCAGCAGTGTTGTGACAGGGGGTGCTCATAGCACAGATACGCAGTATTTT.